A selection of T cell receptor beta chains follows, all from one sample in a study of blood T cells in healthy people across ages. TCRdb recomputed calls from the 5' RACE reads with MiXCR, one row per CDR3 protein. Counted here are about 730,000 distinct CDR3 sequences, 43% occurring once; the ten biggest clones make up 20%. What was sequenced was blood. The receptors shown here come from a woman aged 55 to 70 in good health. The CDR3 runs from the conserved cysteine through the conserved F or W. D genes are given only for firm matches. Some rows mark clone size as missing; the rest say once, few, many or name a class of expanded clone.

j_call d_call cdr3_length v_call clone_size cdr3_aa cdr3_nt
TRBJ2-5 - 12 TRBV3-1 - CASSQDGIGQYF TGTGCCAGCAGCCAAGATGGCATCGGGCAGTACTTC
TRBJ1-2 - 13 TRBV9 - CASSGARDYGYTF TGTGCCAGCAGCGGAGCTAGAGACTATGGCTACACCTTC
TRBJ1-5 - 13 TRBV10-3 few CAISGPKNQPQHF TGTGCCATCAGTGGCCCCAAGAATCAGCCCCAGCATTTT
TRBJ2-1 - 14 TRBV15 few CATSVDRTGNEQFF TGTGCCACCAGCGTTGACAGGACGGGAAATGAGCAGTTCTTC
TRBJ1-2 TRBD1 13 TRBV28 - CACSRTGGYGYTF TGTGCCTGCAGTAGGACAGGTGGCTATGGCTACACCTTC
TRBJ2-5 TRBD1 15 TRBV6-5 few CASSWPGQGRETQYF TGTGCCAGCAGTTGGCCGGGACAGGGGAGAGAGACCCAGTACTTC
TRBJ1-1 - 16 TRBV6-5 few CASSYSSGRVDTEAFF TGTGCCAGCAGTTACTCAAGCGGCAGGGTAGACACTGAAGCTTTCTTT
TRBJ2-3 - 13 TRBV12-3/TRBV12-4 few CASSRIPPDTQYF TGTGCCAGCAGTCGTATCCCCCCAGATACGCAGTATTTT
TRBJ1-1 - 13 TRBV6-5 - CASSQGLGTEAFF TGTGCCAGCAGCCAGGGGTTAGGGACTGAAGCTTTCTTT
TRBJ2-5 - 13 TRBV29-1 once CSVERQNEETQYF TGCAGCGTTGAACGACAGAATGAAGAGACCCAGTACTTC
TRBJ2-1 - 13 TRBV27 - CARSLGPLGEQFF TGTGCCCGCAGTTTAGGTCCTCTAGGGGAGCAGTTCTTC
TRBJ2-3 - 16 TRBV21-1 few CASSPRRQGNPDTQYF TGTGCCAGCAGCCCACGTCGACAGGGCAACCCAGATACGCAGTATTTT
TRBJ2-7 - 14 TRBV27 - CASSLVPSDYEQYF TGTGCCAGCAGTTTAGTCCCTAGCGACTACGAGCAGTACTTC
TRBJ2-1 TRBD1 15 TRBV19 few CASSIEARGYNEQFF TGTGCCAGTAGTATAGAGGCCAGGGGGTACAATGAGCAGTTCTTC